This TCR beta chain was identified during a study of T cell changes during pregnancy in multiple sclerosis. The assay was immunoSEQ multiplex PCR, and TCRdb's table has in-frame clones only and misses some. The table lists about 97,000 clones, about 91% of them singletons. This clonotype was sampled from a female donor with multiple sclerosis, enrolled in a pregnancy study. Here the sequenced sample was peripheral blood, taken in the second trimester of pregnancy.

The CDR3 DNA sequence: TGTGCCAGCAGTCCCGCGGGACTAGGGGGGTTAGAGACCCAGTACTTC. Amino acids: CASSPAGLGGLETQYF. The V and J genes are TRBV27 and TRBJ2-5; TRBD2 agrees at 8 bases. The germline V gene encodes CDR1 MNHEY and CDR2 SMNVEV (reference sequence). J gave up 4 bases and V 5 bases, and 12 bases lay outside the gene matches. CDR3 length equals 16 residues.